The 3 T cell receptor beta chains in this list originate from one sample, sequenced in a study of blood T cell repertoires in COVID-19 (dated by TCRdb to about 2020). Libraries came from the immunoSEQ multiplex PCR assay. TCRdb retrieved this table from immuneACCESS and kept in-frame rearrangements only. Not all clones are present; in checked studies, unresolved V genes account for under half, and no reason is known for the remainder. The sample table records 200,000 to 300,000 clones; 75% to 90% of these occur just once. The top ten clonotypes cover around 12% of the sample. The sample comprised peripheral blood. The receptors were gathered from a woman aged 60-75 years with active or convalescent COVID-19.

The rearrangement uses TRBV25-1 and TRBJ1-5; 10 nucleotides align to TRBD1. The CDR3 covers 13 residues. Looked up from germline, CDR1 is MGHDK and CDR2 is SYGVNS. After removal of 8 bases from V and 5 bases from J, the junction contained 3 bases not matched to a gene. Written as DNA, the CDR3 is TGTGCCAGCCGGGACAGGGGTGATCAGCCCCAGCATTTT. Translated, it gives CASRDRGDQPQHF.

This clone occurred a few times. V usage is TRBV9 and J usage is TRBJ2-3; 8 bases are shared with TRBD1. The ends lost 4 bases at V and 3 bases at J; junction bases unmatched: 10. This CDR3 spans 16 amino acids. Per the germline V gene, CDR1 is SGDLS and CDR2 is YYNGEE. CDR3 DNA: TGTGCCAGCAGCCCGCGGACAGGGATCAGTACAGATACGCAGTATTTT. Residues: CASSPRTGISTDTQYF.

CDR3 sequence reads: CASSLGQSETQYF. The CDR3 bases are TGTGCCAGCAGTTTGGGACAATCCGAGACCCAGTACTTC. The rearrangement links TRBV7-9 to TRBJ2-5; the D gene is possibly TRBD1 (6 bases). The CDR3 sequence is 13 residues long. The V end was cut by 6 bases, the J end by 5 bases, with 13 bases between. Per germline, CDR1 SEHNR and CDR2 FQNEAQ (reference sequence).